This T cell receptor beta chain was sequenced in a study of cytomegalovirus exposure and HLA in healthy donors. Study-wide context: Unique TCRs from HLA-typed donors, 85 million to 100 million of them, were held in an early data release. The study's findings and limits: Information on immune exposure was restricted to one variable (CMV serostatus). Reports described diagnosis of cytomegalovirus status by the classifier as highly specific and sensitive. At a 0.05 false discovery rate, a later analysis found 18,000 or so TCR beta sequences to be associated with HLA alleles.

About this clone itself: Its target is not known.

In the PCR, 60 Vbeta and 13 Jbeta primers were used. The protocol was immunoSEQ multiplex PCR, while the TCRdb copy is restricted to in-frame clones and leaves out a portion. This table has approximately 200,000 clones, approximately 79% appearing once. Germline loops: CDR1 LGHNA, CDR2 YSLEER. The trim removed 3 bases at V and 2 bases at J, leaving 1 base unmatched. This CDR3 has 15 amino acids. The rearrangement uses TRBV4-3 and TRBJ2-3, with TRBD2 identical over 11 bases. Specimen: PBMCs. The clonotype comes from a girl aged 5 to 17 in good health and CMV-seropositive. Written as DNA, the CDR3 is TGCGCCAGCAGCCAGGGACTAGCGGACACAGATACGCAGTATTTT. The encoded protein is CASSQGLADTDTQYF.